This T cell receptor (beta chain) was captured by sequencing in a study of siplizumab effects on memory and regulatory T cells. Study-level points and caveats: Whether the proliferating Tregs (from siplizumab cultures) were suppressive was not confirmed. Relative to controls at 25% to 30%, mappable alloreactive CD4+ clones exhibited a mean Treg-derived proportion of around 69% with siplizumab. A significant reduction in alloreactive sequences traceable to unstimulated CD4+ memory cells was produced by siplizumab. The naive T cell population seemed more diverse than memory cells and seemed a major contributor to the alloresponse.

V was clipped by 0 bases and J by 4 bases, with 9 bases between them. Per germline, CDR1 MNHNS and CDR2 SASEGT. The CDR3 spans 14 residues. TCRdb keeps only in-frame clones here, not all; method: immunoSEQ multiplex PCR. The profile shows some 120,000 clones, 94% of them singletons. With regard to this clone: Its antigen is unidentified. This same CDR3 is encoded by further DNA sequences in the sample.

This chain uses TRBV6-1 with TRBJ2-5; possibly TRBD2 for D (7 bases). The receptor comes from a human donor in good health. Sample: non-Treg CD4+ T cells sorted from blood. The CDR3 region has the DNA TGTGCCAGCAGTGAAGCCGGGGGGCGAGAGACCCAGTACTTC. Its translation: CASSEAGGRETQYF.